This T cell receptor beta chain was captured in a study of shared clonotypes between healthy human individuals. Study conclusions and caveats: Among donors, clonotype sharing was expected to be affected by sequencing depth.

Measured with immunoSEQ multiplex PCR; TCRdb has only the in-frame clones, and not every one. The table lists around 2.5 million clones, 93% of them singletons. Worth noting for this clone: Its matching antigen is unknown.

V lost 5 bases, J lost 4 bases, and 7 bases stayed unmatched. Germline V lookup: CDR1 SGHTA, CDR2 FQGTGA. The CDR3 sequence is 15 residues long. The clonotype comes from a young man in good health. Some clones in this sample may be carry-over from other donors' samples. J is TRBJ2-1 and V is TRBV7-3, with 8 bases that match TRBD2. Sequenced material: naive CD4+ T cells from PBMCs. Subset noted: CD45RA+ positively selected. The DNA for the CDR3 is TGTGCCAGCAGCGAAGGGAGCGGGGGTTACAATGAGCAGTTCTTC. It encodes CASSEGSGGYNEQFF.